One sample yielded the 5 T cell receptor beta chains listed below, sequenced in a study of blood T cell repertoires in COVID-19. Data came from immunoSEQ multiplex PCR; TCRdb stores just in-frame clones and leaves some out. The top ten hold over 15% of the sample, which has approximately 160,000 clones, 90% seen once. Sequencing input: peripheral blood. The source of these receptors is a man aged 60 to 69 with active or convalescent COVID-19.

This clone was found once. The chain is built from TRBV20-1 and TRBJ2-5, with unresolved D. The CDR3 loop spans 10 amino acids. V lost 5 bases to trimming and J lost 5 bases, with 6 bases between them. Germline loops: CDR1 DFQATT, CDR2 SNEGSKA (reference sequence). The CDR3 DNA follows: TGCAGTGCTGTTCGGGAGACCCAGTACTTC. Translation gives CSAVRETQYF.

This chain uses TRBV11-3 with TRBJ2-5; 8 bases fit TRBD2. Germline V CDR1 and CDR2: SGHNT, YENEEA. The CDR3 consists of 14 residues. V lost 1 base and J lost 4; bases outside the gene matches: 2. CDR3 DNA: TGTGCCAGCAGCTTAGGCGCGGGGGGAGAGACCCAGTACTTC. It translates to CASSLGAGGETQYF. Full variable domain (outside the CDR3, taken from reference TRBV11-3 and TRBJ2-5): EAGVVQSPRYKIIEKKQPVAFWCNPISGHNTLYWYLQNLGQGPELLIRYENEEAVDDSQLPKDRFSAERLKGVDSTLKIQPAELGDSAVYLCASSLGAGGETQYFGPGTRLLVL.

This chain joins TRBV4-2 and TRBJ2-6; 9 nucleotides align to TRBD1. Germline V gene sequence: CDR1 LGHNA, CDR2 YNFKEQ. This CDR3 spans 18 amino acids. Germline trimming cut 0 bases from V and 2 bases from J; bases unmatched to any gene: 5. CDR3 in amino acids: CASSQDPGQGTGANVLTF. In DNA, the CDR3 is TGTGCCAGCAGCCAAGACCCGGGACAGGGAACTGGGGCCAACGTCCTGACTTTC.

The genes are TRBV18 and TRBJ2-7, with D maybe TRBD1 (6 bases). The germline V gene encodes CDR1 KGHSH and CDR2 LQKENI. The CDR3 has 12 residues. Between the trimmed V and J ends, which lost 5 bases and 1 base, there was a span of 6 bases. DNA of the CDR3: TGTGCCAGCTCAACAGGGTCCTACGAGCAGTACTTC. Translated: CASSTGSYEQYF.

The rearrangement uses TRBV7-9 and TRBJ2-2, with 13 nucleotides matching TRBD2. The CDR3 consists of 17 residues. Germline-derived CDR1 and CDR2 are SEHNR and FQNEAQ (reference sequence). V shed 7 bases and J 1 base; nucleotides not matched to a gene: 6. CDR3 sequence (DNA): TGTGCCAGCACCCCCGGACTAGCGGGAGTGAACACCGGGGAGCTGTTTTTT. Translated, it gives CASTPGLAGVNTGELFF.